This T cell receptor beta chain was identified in a study of T cells in Graves' hyperthyroidism and ophthalmopathy. Study at large: The authors collected peripheral blood at initial diagnosis, before any treatment.

Each diagnosis was grounded in clinical symptoms, serum thyroxine and TRAb, thyroid ultrasound, and orbital computed tomography. Fresh peripheral blood, around 9.3 ml, was the source of the PBMCs. Study-level findings and limits: Blood samples included most of the expanded thyroid clonotypes exceeding 0.001.

This clonotype has at least ten counts. No antigen is known for it. This CDR3 is built from 13 residues. V was shortened by 2 bases and J by 7 bases, with 10 bases between the two germline ends. Germline CDR1 MNHEY, CDR2 SMNVEV (reference sequence). Amplified TCR beta CDR3 regions derived from RNA transcripts. The primer set for the first-round RT-PCR of the TCR CDR3 was HTBI. TCRdb re-derived calls from the multiplex PCR reads in MiXCR, one entry per CDR3 protein. The sample has around 300,000 distinct CDR3 sequences, around 15% seen once. The clonotype was recovered from a woman in her thirties or forties with Graves' hyperthyroidism. The material sequenced was blood. The chain has TRBV27 and TRBJ2-3; D unresolved. This CDR3 reads CASSLTRRHTQYF. CDR3 in DNA: TGTGCCAGCAGTTTAACCCGCAGACATACGCAGTATTTT.